The TCR beta chain under discussion was sequenced for a study of blood T cell repertoires in COVID-19. The germline CDR1 and CDR2 sequences are LGHDT and YNNKEL (reference sequence). The CDR3 length is 16 residues. The junction had 7 bases not matched to a gene; V was cut back by 4 bases and J by 2 bases. Profiling relied on immunoSEQ multiplex PCR, and the TCRdb table lists in-frame clones only, not all of them. The sample lists about 91,000 clones, more than 70% occurring once. The origin of this receptor is an elderly woman with active COVID-19. Specimen: peripheral blood. The gene calls are TRBV3-1 (or the pseudogene TRBV3-2) and TRBJ1-2, with TRBD1 identical over 10 bases. The CDR3 region has the DNA TGTGCCAGCAGCCCCCTCGGGACAGGGGCCAACTATGGCTACACCTTC. This translates into CASSPLGTGANYGYTF.